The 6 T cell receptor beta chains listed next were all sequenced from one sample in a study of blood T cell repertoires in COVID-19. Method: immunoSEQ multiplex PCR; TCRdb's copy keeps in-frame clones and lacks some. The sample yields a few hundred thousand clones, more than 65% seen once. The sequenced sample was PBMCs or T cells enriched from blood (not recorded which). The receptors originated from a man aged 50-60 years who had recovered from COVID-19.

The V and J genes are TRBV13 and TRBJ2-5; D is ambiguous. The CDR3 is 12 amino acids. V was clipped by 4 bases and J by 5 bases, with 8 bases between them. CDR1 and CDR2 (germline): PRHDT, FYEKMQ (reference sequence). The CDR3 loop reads CASSSPRETQYF. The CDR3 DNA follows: TGTGCCAGCAGCTCCCCCCGGGAGACCCAGTACTTC.

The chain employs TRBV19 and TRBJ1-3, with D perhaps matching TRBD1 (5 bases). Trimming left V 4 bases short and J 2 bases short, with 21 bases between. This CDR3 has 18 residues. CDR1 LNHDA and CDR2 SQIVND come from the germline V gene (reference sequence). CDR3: CASSTQLIDSRPGNTIYF. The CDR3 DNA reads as TGTGCCAGTAGTACCCAACTAATAGACAGCCGACCTGGAAACACCATATATTTT.

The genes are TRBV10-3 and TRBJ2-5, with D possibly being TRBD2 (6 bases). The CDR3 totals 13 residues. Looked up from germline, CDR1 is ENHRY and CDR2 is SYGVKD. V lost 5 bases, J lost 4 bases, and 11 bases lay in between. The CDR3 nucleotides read TGTGCCATCAGTTGGGACGGGGGAGAGACCCAGTACTTC. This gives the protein CAISWDGGETQYF.

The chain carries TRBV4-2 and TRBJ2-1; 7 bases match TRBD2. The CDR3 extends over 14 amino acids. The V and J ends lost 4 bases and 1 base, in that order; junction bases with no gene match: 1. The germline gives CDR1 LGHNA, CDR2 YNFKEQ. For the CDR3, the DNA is TGTGCCAGCAGCCGTAGCGGGTCCTACAATGAGCAGTTCTTC. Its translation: CASSRSGSYNEQFF.

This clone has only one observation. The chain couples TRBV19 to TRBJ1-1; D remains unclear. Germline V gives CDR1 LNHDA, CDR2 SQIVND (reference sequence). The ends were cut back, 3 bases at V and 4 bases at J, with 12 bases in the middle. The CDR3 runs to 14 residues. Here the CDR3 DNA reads TGTGCCAGTAGTATTGGGTACAGATCCACTGAAGCTTTCTTT. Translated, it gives CASSIGYRSTEAFF.

The CDR3 protein is CASSPGVSSSGANVLTF. CDR3 sequence (DNA): TGTGCCAGCAGCCCCGGGGTCTCAAGCTCTGGGGCCAACGTCCTGACTTTC. The chain is built from TRBV21-1 and TRBJ2-6; TRBD2 reflects the table's D call only, with no check against the DNA. TRBV21-1 is a documented pseudogene. The CDR3 is made up of 17 amino acids.